This T cell receptor beta chain was identified in a study of T cell responses to AZD1222 COVID-19 vaccine. Germline V gives CDR1 KGHSH, CDR2 LQKENI. The CDR3 runs to 16 residues. V was pared by 0 bases and J by 2 bases, with 14 bases between. This clone was counted a single time. Sequenced by immunoSEQ multiplex PCR; TCRdb stores in-frame clones only, minus some. Of over 40,000 clones listed, 75% to 85% are singletons. The sample here was peripheral blood, taken on day 0 of AZD1222 vaccination. This chain uses TRBV18 with TRBJ2-7; tentatively, D is TRBD1 or TRBD2 (5 bases each). The receptor was derived from an adult in good health. The CDR3 sequence: CASSPPRGPNTYEQYF. The CDR3 DNA sequence: TGTGCCAGCTCACCACCCCGGGGCCCGAATACCTACGAGCAGTACTTC. Using reference TRBV18 and TRBJ2-7 for the parts outside the CDR3, the full variable domain is NAGVMQNPRHLVRRRGQEARLRCSPMKGHSHVYWYRQLPEEGLKFMVYLQKENIIDESGMPKERFSAEFPKEGPSILRIQQVVRGDSAAYFCASSPPRGPNTYEQYFGPGTRLTVT.